This entry lists 9 T cell receptor beta chains sequenced from one sample in a study of glioma-infiltrating T cells. TCR alpha and beta CDR3 regions were amplified from RNA using iRepertoire nested multiplex PCR. MiXCR was run by TCRdb on the multiplex PCR reads, yielding one entry per CDR3 protein. The repertoire consists of about 180,000 distinct CDR3 sequences, with roughly two fifths occurring once and the leading ten covering over 4%. Material: glioma tissue, nonneoplastic brain tissue, or PBMCs (not recorded which). All receptors derive from a human donor with low-grade glioma or glioblastoma, undergoing nonglioma brain surgery, or in good health (not recorded which).

This chain joins TRBV11-2 and TRBJ2-7; D unresolved. The CDR3 has 15 residues. V lost 1 base and J 6 bases, leaving 16 bases between the germline ends. Germline assignment: CDR1 SGHAT and CDR2 FQNNGV. CDR3 in amino acids: CASSLVYMGIIEQYF. Here the CDR3 DNA reads TGTGCCAGCAGCTTAGTTTATATGGGGATCATCGAGCAGTACTTC.

Concerning this clonotype itself: A clone one base away is much larger, so this may be a read error. V is TRBV20-1 and J is TRBJ2-5; 15 nucleotides align to TRBD2. This CDR3 is 15 amino acids long. CDR1 and CDR2 from the germline V gene are DFQATT and SNEGSKA (reference sequence). For the CDR3, the DNA is TGCAGTGCTAGCGGACTAGCGGGAGGGCAGGAGACCAAGTACTTC. Translated, it gives CSASGLAGGQETKYF.

A few counts support this clonotype. The chain recombines TRBV7-2 with TRBJ1-1, with D possibly being TRBD1 (5 bases). Germline V gene sequence: CDR1 SGHTA, CDR2 FQGNSA. The V end was cut by 0 bases, the J end by 3 bases, with 8 bases between. The CDR3 loop spans 14 amino acids. In DNA form, the CDR3 reads TGTGCCAGCAGCTTAGCCGGGGGGTACACTGAAGCTTTCTTT. It is translated as CASSLAGGYTEAFF.

This clonotype was seen repeatedly, ten times or more. A read error may account for a junction end that differs from germline. The V and J genes are TRBV28 and TRBJ1-1; D unresolved. Germline V gene data show CDR1 as MDHEN and CDR2 as SYDVKM. CDR3 length: 17 residues. CDR3 DNA: TGTGCCAGCAGCTCGTACGCCCTGTCAGGCCCAAACATTGAAGCTTTCTTT. It specifies CASSSYALSGPNIEAFF.

The chain uses TRBV20-1 and TRBJ2-4; the D call may be TRBD1 or TRBD2 (5 bases each). The CDR3 spans 17 residues. The germline V and J ends were trimmed by 0 bases and 5 bases, with 20 bases remaining between them. Germline values: CDR1 DFQATT, CDR2 SNEGSKA (reference sequence). CDR3 residues: CSAREGTWGIQENIQYF. The DNA for the CDR3 is TGCAGTGCTAGAGAGGGGACGTGGGGCATCCAAGAAAACATTCAGTACTTC.

This clonotype occurred many times. This chain uses TRBV6-6 with TRBJ1-3; D gene unclear. V lost 0 bases, J lost 4 bases, and 10 bases lay in between. The CDR3 consists of 15 residues. Germline V gene lookup returns CDR1 MNHNY and CDR2 SVGAGI (reference sequence). CDR3 nucleotide sequence: TGTGCCAGCAGTTACTCAGGAACGGACGGAAACACCATATATTTT. Translated: CASSYSGTDGNTIYF.

Comments on this clonotype: One base away lies a much larger clone, so this may be a sequencing read error. The chain uses TRBV12-3 or TRBV12-4 and TRBJ1-1; no clear D gene. V was pared by 6 bases and J by 12 bases, with 14 bases between. This CDR3 is built from 11 residues. In DNA, the CDR3 is TGTGCCAGCAGAAGACGTTTCGAGCCTTTCTTT. Translated: CASRRRFEPFF.

About this clonotype itself: A read error may be the cause here, since a much bigger clone is one base away. CDR3 bases: TGCAGTGCTAGGGACCTATATAGCTGGAGGTCCAATGAGCAGTTCTTC. It is translated as CSARDLYSWRSNEQFF. This rearrangement joins TRBV20-1 to TRBJ2-1; weak D call: TRBD2 (5 bases). Germline V CDR1 and CDR2: DFQATT, SNEGSKA (reference sequence). Trimming shortened V by 3 bases and J by 6 bases, and 21 bases separated the two germline ends. The length of the CDR3 is 16 residues.

This clonotype has ten or more counts. This sequence joins TRBV28 and TRBJ1-3; unclear D gene. This CDR3 spans 13 amino acids. V lost 6 bases to trimming and J lost 0 bases, with 6 bases between them. Per germline, CDR1 MDHEN and CDR2 SYDVKM. In nucleotides, the CDR3 is TGTGCCAGCAGGGTTGGCTCTGGAAACACCATATATTTT. Amino acid sequence: CASRVGSGNTIYF.